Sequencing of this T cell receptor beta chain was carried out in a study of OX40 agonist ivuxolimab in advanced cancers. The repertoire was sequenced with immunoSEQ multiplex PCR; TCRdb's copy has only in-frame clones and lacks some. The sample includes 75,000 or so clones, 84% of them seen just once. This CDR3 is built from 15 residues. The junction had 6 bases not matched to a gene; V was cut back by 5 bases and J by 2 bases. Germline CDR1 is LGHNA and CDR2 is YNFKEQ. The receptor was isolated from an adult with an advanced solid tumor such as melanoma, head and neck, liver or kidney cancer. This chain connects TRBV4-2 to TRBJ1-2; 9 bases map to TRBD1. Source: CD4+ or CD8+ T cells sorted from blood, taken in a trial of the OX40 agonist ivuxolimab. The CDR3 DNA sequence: TGTGCCAGCAGCTTGAGGGGACAGGGAAACTATGGCTACACCTTC. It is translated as CASSLRGQGNYGYTF.